This T cell receptor beta chain was sequenced during a study of CD4 T cells in relation to SARS-CoV-2 and coronaviruses. Germline CDR1 and CDR2: SGHVS and FNYEAQ. Trimming cost V 1 base and J 8 bases; bases outside gene matches: 9. This CDR3 has 16 residues. The repertoire was sequenced with immunoSEQ multiplex PCR; TCRdb's copy has only in-frame clones and lacks some. The sample lists some 21,000 clones; 74% were seen once. In this sample, this clone turned up once. Its antigen is undetermined. The unexposed donors gave CD4+ T cells in about 2011-2019, prior to COVID-19. After approximately ten days of culture, CD4+ T cells were isolated.

The origin of this receptor is a human donor in good health. The rearrangement joins TRBV7-6 to TRBJ2-1; 9 bases are a match to TRBD2. Source material: CD4+ T cells from PBMCs, cultured in vitro. CDR3 sequence (DNA): TGTGCCAGCAGCTTAGGTGGCGGGAGGGTTTCGGATGAGCAGTTCTTC. This encodes CASSLGGGRVSDEQFF.